These 3 T cell receptor beta chains came from one sample sequenced in a study of regulatory T cells in long-lasting Graves disease. Time point in this sample: newly diagnosed GD, antithyroid drugs for less than 3 months. Extracted RNA from PBMCs served as the source of the TCR library. Through Arm-PCR of CDR3 regions and iRepertoire HTBI primers, TCR beta libraries were built. Each CDR3 protein is one row after TCRdb ran MiXCR on the multiplex PCR reads. The table records 360,000 or so distinct CDR3 sequences, 16% of them present only once. Another study also made use of these data, one on T cells in Graves' hyperthyroidism and ophthalmopathy.

Specimen: peripheral blood mononuclear cells (PBMCs), collected at new diagnosis, from a patient treated with antithyroid drugs. All receptors derive from a man aged 40-49 years with Graves disease.

This clonotype appeared many times. The chain links TRBV6-2 or TRBV6-3 to TRBJ2-5, with 7 bases lining up with TRBD1. Trimming removed 2 bases from V and 4 bases from J; junction bases left unmatched: 1. Germline lookup yields CDR1 MNHEY and CDR2 SVGEGT. This CDR3 contains 13 residues. DNA for the CDR3: TGTGCCAGCAGTTACGGGACAGTAGAGACCCAGTACTTC. It codes for CASSYGTVETQYF.

This clonotype was picked up many times. The chain combines TRBV7-8 with TRBJ1-2; D gene uncertain. Germline V CDR1 and CDR2: SGHVS, FQNEAQ. V was clipped by 0 bases and J by 4 bases, with 12 bases between them. The CDR3 totals 15 residues. The CDR3 nucleotides are TGTGCCAGCAGCTTAGCGCTGGGGATAGGCTATGGCTACACCTTC. Its protein product is CASSLALGIGYGYTF.

The table lists this clonotype with many counts. This rearrangement joins TRBV20-1 to TRBJ2-7, with 8 bases aligning to TRBD1. Germline V gene lookup returns CDR1 DFQATT and CDR2 SNEGSKA (reference sequence). The CDR3 length is 13 residues. The CDR3 region has the DNA TGCAGAGCAGAAGGGACAGGCTCCTACGAGCAGTACTTC. It translates to CRAEGTGSYEQYF.